A single sample is the source of the 26 T cell receptor beta chains below, sequenced in a study of tumor-infiltrating lymphocytes in primary liver carcinoma. With 500 ng total RNA as template and a constant-region primer, TCR beta cDNA was made. Three nested multiplex PCR rounds of slightly modified ARM-PCR generated TCR beta libraries. The two initial PCR rounds, about 9 cycles each, used TRBV1-TRBV30 forward and C-beta reverse primers. TCRdb passed the multiplex PCR reads through MiXCR, listing each CDR3 protein once. The sample includes around 88,000 distinct CDR3 sequences, 55% to 75% of them seen just once. Co-extraction of RNA and DNA was performed on roughly 17-32 mg of unsorted bulk tissue. Sequencing was performed on tumor-adjacent normal liver tissue. The receptors here all came from a man in his forties with primary liver carcinoma and hepatitis B virus infection.

The count of this clonotype is one. The junction departs from the called germline gene at one end, perhaps through a read error. J is TRBJ2-7 and V is TRBV11-2, with 9 bases aligning to TRBD2. The CDR3 spans 15 residues. In germline, CDR1 is SGHAT, CDR2 FQNNGV. The chain's CDR3 is CASSLVAGETCEQYF. CDR3 bases: TGTGCCAGCAGTTTAGTAGCGGGAGAAACCTGCGAGCAGTACTTC.

The chain employs TRBV9 and TRBJ2-2; TRBD1 agrees at 8 bases. CDR1 and CDR2 (germline): SGDLS, YYNGEE. V shed 3 bases, J shed 3 bases, and the junction held 4 bases outside the gene matches. The CDR3 is 15 residues long. The CDR3 region has the DNA TGTGCCAGCAGCGGAAGACAGGGGTACACCGGGGAGCTGTTTTTT. This gives the protein CASSGRQGYTGELFF.

About this clonotype itself: Compared with germline, one end of the junction differs, possibly owing to a read error. This chain links TRBV12-3 or TRBV12-4 with TRBJ2-1; D remains unclear. The CDR3 spans 14 residues. The CDR3 DNA sequence: TGTGCCAGTAGTTTGGTTAGGGCTTACAATGGGCAGTTCTTC. Translated, it gives CASSLVRAYNGQFF.

This clonotype was detected ten times or more. The genes are TRBV28 and TRBJ1-5; 8 bases match TRBD1. The CDR3 is 16 residues long. The germline gives CDR1 MDHEN, CDR2 SYDVKM. The V segment lost 5 bases and the J segment 1 base; nucleotides outside the gene matches: 7. CDR3 coding DNA: TGTGCCAGCAGTCAGGACAGGGTGGGGAGCAATCAGCCCCAGCATTTT. Translation gives CASSQDRVGSNQPQHF.

This chain links TRBV11-2 with TRBJ1-6, with D unclear. V was shortened by 4 bases and J by 6 bases, with 16 bases between the two germline ends. This CDR3 is 16 amino acids long. Germline V CDR1 and CDR2: SGHAT, FQNNGV. CDR3 in amino acids: CASSSRMVTTNSPLHF. CDR3 DNA sequence: TGTGCCAGCAGCTCAAGGATGGTCACCACTAATTCACCCCTCCACTTT.

In regard to this clonotype: A junction end diverges from the germline sequence, so it may reflect a read error. The V gene is TRBV6-6, the J gene TRBJ2-5; D is possibly TRBD1 (6 bases). The CDR3 is made up of 13 amino acids. CDR1 MNHNY and CDR2 SVGAGI come from the germline V gene (reference sequence). CDR3 in DNA: TGTGCCCGCAGTCACGGACAGCCAGAGACCCAGTGCTTC. Translation: CARSHGQPETQCF.

To note about this clonotype: This CDR3 fails to terminate in the conserved phenylalanine or tryptophan, so it likely reflects a read error. The chain links TRBV7-8 to TRBJ1-6; a possible D gene is TRBD1 (6 bases). Germline V gene lookup returns CDR1 SGHVS and CDR2 FQNEAQ. V was trimmed by 4 bases and J by 7 bases, leaving 11 bases between them. The CDR3 runs to 14 residues. The CDR3 DNA reads as TGTGCCAGCAGCTCTACAGGGCTGAATTCACCCCTCCACCTT. Translating gives CASSSTGLNSPLHL.

This clonotype was counted a few times. The chain is built from TRBV10-1 and TRBJ1-1, with D possibly matching TRBD1 (5 bases). The CDR3 totals 12 residues. Per the germline V gene, CDR1 is WNHNN and CDR2 is SYGVQD (reference sequence). With 11 bases removed from V and 4 bases from J, the gap between germline ends came to 14 bases. CDR3 protein: CADRGGVTEAFF. The CDR3 nucleotides are TGCGCCGACAGAGGAGGGGTCACTGAAGCTTTCTTT.

With respect to this clonotype: An end of the junction does not agree with germline; a read error may underlie this. The chain carries TRBV20-1 and TRBJ2-3, with TRBD2 identical over 11 bases. The CDR3 loop spans 15 amino acids. Germline loops: CDR1 DFQATT, CDR2 SNEGSKA (reference sequence). The CDR3 region has the DNA TGCAGTGCAAGCACTAGCGGGAGTAGCACAGATACGCGGTATTTT. Its protein is CSASTSGSSTDTRYF.

This clonotype was seen many times. The chain uses TRBV29-1 and TRBJ2-5; TRBD1 is a possible D gene (6 bases). The CDR3 is 13 amino acids. The germline V gene encodes CDR1 SQVTM and CDR2 ANQGSEA. The V and J ends lost 7 bases and 4 bases respectively, with 16 bases between them. The DNA for the CDR3 is TGCAGCGGATACAGGGTTATCGGAGAGACCCAGTACTTC. Translated, it gives CSGYRVIGETQYF. Full variable domain (missing parts from reference TRBV29-1 and TRBJ2-5): SAVISQKPSRDICQRGTSLTIQCQVDSQVTMMFWYRQQPGQSLTLIATANQGSEATYESGFVIDKFPISRPNLTFSTLTVSNMSPEDSSIYLCSGYRVIGETQYFGPGTRLLVL.

This clonotype appeared once. A much larger clone sits a single nucleotide away, making a read error possible. This rearrangement joins TRBV11-2 to TRBJ2-1, with 7 bases aligning to TRBD2. The germline V gene has CDR1 SGHAT and CDR2 FQNNGV. There are 15 residues in the CDR3. The CDR3 is CASSQASGSYNGQFF. CDR3 coding DNA: TGTGCCAGCAGTCAGGCTAGCGGATCCTACAATGGGCAGTTCTTC. Complete variable domain (other parts from reference TRBV11-2 and TRBJ2-1): EAGVAQSPRYKIIEKRQSVAFWCNPISGHATLYWYQQILGQGPKLLIQFQNNGVVDDSQLPKDRFSAERLKGVDSTLKIQPAKLEDSAVYLCASSQASGSYNGQFFGPGTRLTVL.

The genes are TRBV25-1 and TRBJ2-5; 8 bases fit TRBD1. V lost 6 bases to trimming and J lost 7 bases; unmatched junction nucleotides: 4. The germline gives CDR1 MGHDK, CDR2 SYGVNS. The CDR3 has 12 amino acids. The CDR3 reads CASSQQGGTQYF. The DNA for the CDR3 is TGTGCCAGCAGCCAACAGGGGGGGACCCAGTACTTC.

The sample holds many counts of this clonotype. The rearrangement links TRBV12-3 or TRBV12-4 to TRBJ2-3, with D maybe TRBD1 (6 bases). The CDR3 runs 16 residues. The ends were cut back, 2 bases at V and 1 base at J, with 13 bases in the middle. CDR3 sequence: CASSLWGRRGTDTQYF. In DNA form, the CDR3 reads TGTGCCAGCAGTTTATGGGGGCGGCGGGGCACAGATACGCAGTATTTT.

The rearrangement links TRBV21-1 to TRBJ2-7; the table's D call TRBD2 went unverified against the DNA. TRBV21-1 is a recognized pseudogene. This CDR3 is built from 14 residues. The CDR3 DNA is TGTGCCAGCAGCAAATGGGCCCCGAACTACGAGCAGTACTTC. It translates to CASSKWAPNYEQYF.

The rearrangement joins TRBV20-1 to TRBJ2-1; possibly TRBD2 for D (6 bases). This CDR3 spans 12 amino acids. The V gene's germline CDR1 is DFQATT and CDR2 SNEGSKA (reference sequence). The V and J ends lost 6 bases and 8 bases respectively, with 14 bases between them. In nucleotides, the CDR3 is TGCAGTGCCAGCCAGGGCGGGGATGAGCAGTTCTTC. It encodes CSASQGGDEQFF.

This sequence joins TRBV11-1 and TRBJ2-7; D gene ambiguous. The CDR3 spans 13 residues. Trimming took off 9 bases at V and 6 bases at J, with 18 bases between the two ends. The germline gives CDR1 SGHAT, CDR2 FQDESV (reference sequence). The CDR3 reads CASIRQGTGEQYF. In DNA, the CDR3 is TGTGCCAGTATCCGACAAGGAACCGGCGAGCAGTACTTC.

The chain joins TRBV11-2 to TRBJ2-7; D gene uncertain. V was cut by 7 bases and J by 7 bases, with 23 bases left in between. There are 15 residues in the CDR3. Germline CDR1 is SGHAT and CDR2 is FQNNGV. The CDR3 coding sequence is TGTGCCAGCAAGCTGTGGTCAGGCCCCTCAGGTGAGCAGTACTTC. Translation gives CASKLWSGPSGEQYF.

A note on this clonotype: This may be a read error: a much more frequent sequence differs by one nucleotide. The V gene is TRBV14, the J gene TRBJ2-2; TRBD2 aligns across 7 bases. The CDR3 has 14 amino acids. Germline CDR1 and CDR2: SGHDN and FVKESK. CDR3 bases: TGTGCCAGCAACCAAGTAACGGGAGGCGGGGAGCTGTTTTTT. It is translated as CASNQVTGGGELFF.

As to this clonotype: This sequence may be a read error, since a much larger clone differs from it by one base. The V gene is TRBV5-4, the J gene TRBJ2-7; D not certain. The V gene lost 2 bases and the J gene lost 1 base, with 10 bases spanning the gap. Looked up from germline, CDR1 is SGHNT and CDR2 is YYREEE (reference sequence). CDR3 length: 14 residues. The CDR3 here is CASSFMEPSYEQYF. As DNA, the CDR3 is TGTGCCAGCAGCTTTATGGAACCGTCCTACGAGCAGTACTTC.

For this clonotype: This clone may be a read error of a much larger clone one base away. J is TRBJ1-5 and V is TRBV6-1; D perhaps matches TRBD1 (6 bases). The germline CDR1 and CDR2 sequences are MNHNS and SASEGT. CDR3 length: 14 residues. The germline V and J ends were trimmed by 11 bases and 3 bases, with 17 bases remaining between them. The CDR3 region is CACGTGFFNQPQHF. Here the CDR3 DNA reads TGTGCCTGCGGCACAGGGTTTTTCAATCAGCCCCAGCATTTT.

This clonotype was seen just once. The CDR3 carries no conserved terminal phenylalanine or tryptophan, so it likely arises from a read error. The CDR3 region has the DNA TGTGCCAGCAATTATCAGCCCCAGTATTAT. It yields the protein CASNYQPQYY. The rearrangement links TRBV6-1 to TRBJ1-5, with D unresolved. The DNA end is a closer match to TRBJ2-3, so the J assignment may be wrong. CDR3 size: 10 residues. Per germline, CDR1 MNHNS and CDR2 SASEGT.

For the CDR3, the DNA is TGTGCCAGCTCACCGCTTGGAACGGGAAGAGGGAGCACTGAAGCTTTCTTT. This encodes CASSPLGTGRGSTEAFF. V gene TRBV18 combines with J gene TRBJ1-1, with D unclear. Trimming took off 3 bases at V and 4 bases at J, with 21 bases between the two ends. Per the germline V gene, CDR1 is KGHSH and CDR2 is LQKENI. The CDR3 length is 17 residues. The whole variable domain, remainder taken from reference TRBV18 and TRBJ1-1, is NAGVMQNPRHLVRRRGQEARLRCSPMKGHSHVYWYRQLPEEGLKFMVYLQKENIIDESGMPKERFSAEFPKEGPSILRIQQVVRGDSAAYFCASSPLGTGRGSTEAFFGQGTRLTVV.

As for this clonotype: The junction does not match germline at one end; this may be a read error. V is TRBV10-3 and J is TRBJ2-3; 9 bases are a match to TRBD1. The CDR3 has 16 amino acids. CDR1 and CDR2 from the germline V gene are ENHRY and SYGVKD. CDR3 amino acids: CAITAGQGSGTDMQYF. Written as DNA, the CDR3 is TGTGCCATCACTGCAGGACAGGGGAGTGGCACAGATATGCAGTATTTT.

This clonotype was recorded many times. The chain joins TRBV4-1 to TRBJ1-1; D is unresolved. V gave up 4 bases and J gave up 2 bases, with 11 bases separating them. Germline V gene lookup returns CDR1 MGHRA and CDR2 YSYEKL. There are 14 residues in the CDR3. The CDR3 protein is CASSPTTGNTEAFF. DNA of the CDR3: TGCGCCAGCAGCCCCACGACGGGAAACACTGAAGCTTTCTTT.

V usage is TRBV11-2 and J usage is TRBJ2-2; D unclear. Germline V lookup: CDR1 SGHAT, CDR2 FQNNGV. This CDR3 contains 14 residues. Trimming stripped 11 bases from V and 1 base from J, with 14 bases between. The CDR3 loop reads CAHSLNWNTGELFF. CDR3 sequence (DNA): TGTGCCCACAGCTTAAATTGGAACACCGGGGAGCTGTTTTTT.

Details on this clonotype: Being one base from a much bigger clone, this may be a read error. The gene calls are TRBV28 and TRBJ1-2; D gene uncertain. The germline V gene encodes CDR1 MDHEN and CDR2 SYDVKM. The CDR3 totals 14 residues. CDR3 residues: CASSLGRTSYDYTF. In DNA, the CDR3 is TGTGCCAGCAGTTTGGGCAGGACGTCCTATGACTACACCTTC.